The TCR beta chain described here comes from a study of T cells after posttransplantation cyclophosphamide. This CDR3 spans 16 amino acids. From germline, CDR1 is SGDLS and CDR2 YYNGEE. Trimming cost V 4 bases and J 4 bases; bases outside gene matches: 8. Profiling relied on immunoSEQ multiplex PCR, and the TCRdb table lists in-frame clones only, not all of them. This sample has about 24,000 clones and no singletons, with over 6.5% in the ten largest. This clone was picked up many times. J is TRBJ1-3 and V is TRBV9; the match to TRBD1 covers 10 bases. The clonotype comes from a woman aged 55 to 70 in good health, CMV-negative, and a related stem cell transplant donor. Sequences were obtained from PBMCs. In nucleotides, the CDR3 is TGTGCCAGCAGCCCAACCGGGACAGGGGTCGGAAACACCATATATTTT. This translates into CASSPTGTGVGNTIYF. Based on the CDR3 plus reference TRBV9 and TRBJ1-3, the full variable domain is DSGVTQTPKHLITATGQRVTLRCSPRSGDLSVYWYQQSLDQGLQFLIQYYNGEERAKGNILERFSAQQFPDLHSELNLSSLELGDSALYFCASSPTGTGVGNTIYFGEGSWLTVV.